This TCR beta chain was found in a study of T cell changes during pregnancy in multiple sclerosis. TCRdb's copy holds only in-frame clones and misses some; the assay was immunoSEQ multiplex PCR. The profile covers around 15,000 clones, with just under 85% appearing a single time and 8% to 10% taken by the ten largest. The CDR3 is made up of 17 amino acids. CDR1 MDHEN and CDR2 SYDVKM come from the germline V gene. The V segment lost 5 bases and the J segment 4 bases; nucleotides outside the gene matches: 16. The TCR originated in a female donor in good health, enrolled as a control in a pregnancy study. The chain has TRBV28 and TRBJ1-2; TRBD1 agrees at 7 bases. The sample consisted of CD8+ T cells from peripheral blood mononuclear cells, taken in the second trimester of pregnancy. The CDR3 region has the DNA TGTGCCAGCAGTACAAACACTTGGGACAGCAATATCTATGGCTACACCTTC. It specifies CASSTNTWDSNIYGYTF.